Below, 22 T cell receptor beta chains from the same sample are listed, as sequenced in a study of blood T cells in healthy people across ages. A second 7 to 11 cycle PCR used barcoded and J-beta primers. TCRdb reanalysed the 5' RACE reads using MiXCR and keeps one entry per CDR3 protein. The sample shows hundreds of thousands of distinct CDR3 sequences, approximately 30% of them seen only once. The source material was blood. Receptor source: a woman of 80 years or more in good health.

This clonotype was found many times. CDR3 region: CASSLASGWSSYNEQFF. The CDR3 bases are TGTGCCAGCAGCTTAGCTAGCGGGTGGAGCTCCTACAATGAGCAGTTCTTC. The chain has TRBV7-2 and TRBJ2-1; 7 bases fit TRBD2. V shed 0 bases, J shed 0 bases, and the junction held 5 bases outside the gene matches. From germline, CDR1 is SGHTA and CDR2 FQGNSA. The CDR3 runs to 17 residues.

The gene calls are TRBV7-8 and TRBJ2-4; D tentatively reads TRBD1 or TRBD2 (6 bases each). Gene TRBJ2-7 matches the end of the DNA better, so the J call may be wrong. The V gene's germline CDR1 is SGHVS and CDR2 FQNEAQ. CDR3 length: 14 amino acids. The CDR3 reads CASSSPRGVHEQYF. In nucleotides, the CDR3 is TGTGCCAGCAGTTCGCCGAGGGGGGTCCACGAGCAGTACTTC.

This clonotype has just one count. This chain links TRBV20-1 with TRBJ2-1; 10 bases match TRBD2. Trimming removed 8 bases from V and 10 bases from J; junction bases left unmatched: 20. Per germline, CDR1 DFQATT and CDR2 SNEGSKA (reference sequence). The CDR3 spans 16 residues. The CDR3: CSTGAGWTSGVREQFF. The CDR3 DNA reads TGCAGTACTGGCGCAGGTTGGACTAGCGGTGTCCGGGAGCAGTTCTTC.

This clonotype was detected many times. The genes are TRBV3-1 and TRBJ2-1, with 11 bases that match TRBD2. Germline V gene lookup returns CDR1 LGHDT and CDR2 YNNKEL (reference sequence). CDR3 length: 15 amino acids. Trimming cost V 6 bases and J 4 bases; bases outside gene matches: 5. This CDR3 reads CASRRASGGYNEQFF. In DNA form, the CDR3 reads TGTGCCAGCAGGAGGGCTAGCGGGGGGTACAATGAGCAGTTCTTC.

The chain uses TRBV15 and TRBJ2-1; maybe TRBD2 (5 bases). The CDR3 is 14 amino acids. Germline CDR1 and CDR2: LNHNV and YYDKDF (reference sequence). Trimming took off 0 bases at V and 6 bases at J, with 9 bases between the two ends. CDR3 DNA: TGTGCCACCAGCAGAGAAGGAGGCGGCAATGAGCAGTTCTTC. Its translation: CATSREGGGNEQFF.

This clonotype showed up many times. The chain combines TRBV12-3 or TRBV12-4 with TRBJ2-2, with 10 bases that match TRBD1. The CDR3 sequence is 14 residues long. The V gene end was trimmed by 6 bases and the J gene end by 5 bases; junction bases not matched to a gene: 3. DNA of the CDR3: TGTGCCAGCAGAGGGACAGGGGTAACCGGGGAGCTGTTTTTT. This sequence encodes CASRGTGVTGELFF.

A word on this clonotype: This clone may be a read error of a much larger clone one base away. The chain uses TRBV3-1 and TRBJ2-5, with 12 bases matching TRBD2. Germline V gene lookup returns CDR1 LGHDT and CDR2 YNNKEL (reference sequence). The CDR3 sequence is 19 residues long. The CDR3 here is CASSQRPSSGGEYQETLYF. CDR3 DNA: TGTGCCAGCAGCCAACGACCTTCTAGCGGGGGGGAGTACCAAGAGACCCTGTACTTC.

The table lists this clonotype with many counts. V is TRBV12-3 or TRBV12-4 and J is TRBJ2-5, with TRBD2 matching over 11 bases. CDR3 length equals 15 residues. The trim removed 6 bases at V and 7 bases at J, leaving 10 bases unmatched. The chain's CDR3 is CASSRALAGGTTQYF. The CDR3 nucleotides are TGTGCCAGCAGCCGGGCGCTAGCGGGGGGAACGACCCAGTACTTC.

The chain uses TRBV20-1 and TRBJ2-2; 9 bases are shared with TRBD2. Germline trimming cut 5 bases from V and 6 bases from J; bases unmatched to any gene: 10. The length of the CDR3 is 15 residues. CDR1 and CDR2 from the germline V gene are DFQATT and SNEGSKA (reference sequence). CDR3 DNA sequence: TGCAGTGCTGCCTTACAGCTAGCGGGGTCCGGGGAGCTGTTTTTT. It specifies CSAALQLAGSGELFF.

This chain joins TRBV12-5 and TRBJ2-2; no definite D call. Germline lookup yields CDR1 LGHNT and CDR2 FRNRAP. Trimming removed 4 bases at V and 2 bases at J, with 5 bases between. This CDR3 region has 13 residues. CDR3 residues: CASGSTNTGELFF. DNA of the CDR3: TGTGCTAGTGGTTCCACTAACACCGGGGAGCTGTTTTTT.

This chain joins TRBV20-1 and TRBJ2-5, with D uncertain. The CDR3 has 15 residues. Germline V gene sequence: CDR1 DFQATT, CDR2 SNEGSKA (reference sequence). V lost 0 bases and J lost 2, with 13 bases in between. The CDR3 sequence: CSARDRQEVQETQYF. CDR3 DNA sequence: TGCAGTGCTAGAGATAGGCAGGAAGTACAAGAGACCCAGTACTTC.

Written as DNA, the CDR3 is TGCAGTGCTAGCGGGCTAGCGGGAGTATCGGGTCCCTACGAGCAGTACTTC. It encodes CSASGLAGVSGPYEQYF. The genes are TRBV20-1 and TRBJ2-5; 10 bases are a match to TRBD2. The J call may be faulty, since TRBJ2-7 better matches the DNA end. The CDR3 is 17 residues long. The germline gives CDR1 DFQATT, CDR2 SNEGSKA (reference sequence).

The sample holds many counts of this clonotype. A read error is possible here, since a much larger clone lies one base away. This chain joins TRBV12-3 or TRBV12-4 and TRBJ2-6, with 10 bases lining up with TRBD1. There are 16 residues in the CDR3. The CDR3 DNA sequence: TGTGCCAGCAGTAGACAGGGGGCAATTGGGGCCAACGTCCGGACTTTC. It codes for CASSRQGAIGANVRTF.

This clonotype was recorded at least ten times. The chain uses TRBV9 and TRBJ1-4; 7 bases align to TRBD1. The CDR3 runs 16 residues. V was pared by 4 bases and J by 5 bases, with 11 bases of the junction left unmatched. The germline gives CDR1 SGDLS, CDR2 YYNGEE. CDR3 sequence reads: CASSPHEGGRNEKLFF. In DNA, the CDR3 is TGTGCCAGCAGCCCTCACGAAGGGGGCCGGAATGAAAAACTGTTTTTT.

This clonotype was found many times. J is TRBJ2-7 and V is TRBV9, with 7 bases aligning to TRBD1. The CDR3 contains 15 residues. After removal of 0 bases from V and 3 bases from J, the junction contained 6 bases not matched to a gene. Germline V gene sequence: CDR1 SGDLS, CDR2 YYNGEE. CDR3 DNA sequence: TGTGCCAGCAGCGTAGCACAGGGGCCAGGCTACGAGCAGTACTTC. Residues: CASSVAQGPGYEQYF.

This clonotype was observed many times. The J gene is TRBJ1-1, the V gene TRBV29-1; weak D call: TRBD1 (5 bases). The V and J ends lost 6 bases and 1 base respectively, with 15 bases between them. The CDR3 covers 14 residues. The germline gives CDR1 SQVTM, CDR2 ANQGSEA. The CDR3 loop reads CSVAEGRWNTEAFF. Here the CDR3 DNA reads TGCAGCGTCGCCGAGGGGAGGTGGAACACTGAAGCTTTCTTT.

This clonotype came up many times. V and J are TRBV5-5 and TRBJ1-2; D uncertain. This CDR3 contains 15 residues. Germline lookup yields CDR1 SGHKS and CDR2 YYEKEE (reference sequence). V lost 2 bases, J lost 4 bases, and 15 bases lay in between. CDR3 region: CASSFSYFAAYGYTF. The CDR3 DNA sequence: TGTGCCAGCAGCTTCTCCTATTTCGCGGCCTATGGCTACACCTTC.

Ten or more counts support this clonotype. The chain recombines TRBV6-2 or TRBV6-3 with TRBJ2-1, with 7 bases matching TRBD1. Unmatched junction bases numbered 1, after V lost 7 bases and J lost 7 bases. CDR1 is MNHEY, CDR2 SVGEGT, per germline. This CDR3 is 11 amino acids long. This chain's CDR3 is CASNRGNEQFF. Here the CDR3 DNA reads TGTGCCAGCAACAGGGGAAATGAGCAGTTCTTC.

This clonotype has a count of ten or more. The chain links TRBV14 to TRBJ2-7; D perhaps matches TRBD2 (5 bases). V dropped 1 base and J dropped 2 bases, with 12 bases sitting between them. This CDR3 is 15 amino acids long. CDR1 and CDR2 (germline): SGHDN, FVKESK. The DNA of the CDR3 is TGTGCCAGCAGCCAAGCCGGGGTTCCCCCCTACGAGCAGTACTTC. This encodes CASSQAGVPPYEQYF.

V usage is TRBV15 and J usage is TRBJ2-5; no clear D gene. CDR3 length: 15 amino acids. Germline V lookup: CDR1 LNHNV, CDR2 YYDKDF (reference sequence). V lost 0 bases and J lost 3, with 11 bases in between. The CDR3 loop is CATSRDKPGEETQYF. The CDR3 coding sequence is TGTGCCACCAGCAGAGATAAGCCAGGCGAAGAGACCCAGTACTTC.

This clonotype was seen a handful of times. The chain carries TRBV9 and TRBJ1-1; D remains unclear. This CDR3 is 17 amino acids long. V was shortened by 0 bases and J by 0 bases, with 15 bases between the two germline ends. Looked up from germline, CDR1 is SGDLS and CDR2 is YYNGEE. The CDR3 is CASSVGVSGRMNTEAFF. As DNA, the CDR3 is TGTGCCAGCAGCGTAGGAGTGTCAGGACGGATGAACACTGAAGCTTTCTTT.

This clonotype has just a few counts. This may stem from a read error, because a much larger clone lies one nucleotide away. The chain recombines TRBV20-1 with TRBJ2-3; possibly TRBD2 for D (5 bases). Germline V gene sequence: CDR1 DFQATT, CDR2 SNEGSKA (reference sequence). The V end was cut by 5 bases, the J end by 9 bases, with 9 bases between. CDR3 length: 10 amino acids. In DNA, the CDR3 is TGCAGTGCTGCACGAGGGACGCAGTATTTT. This encodes CSAARGTQYF.